The next 22 T cell receptor beta chains were all read from a single sample in a study of low-dose radiotherapy and immunotherapy resistance in tumors. Time point reported: after trial treatment. Described treatment: LDRT plus nivolumab, ipilimumab, low-dose cyclophosphamide and aspirin (RACIN trial). TRAV- and TRBV-specific primers primed first-strand cDNA, covering alpha and beta chains. TCR amplification ran roughly 20 PCR cycles using constant-region and V-primer adapter primers. TCRdb used MiXCR to reprocess the reads, holding one entry per CDR3 protein. The sample has around 100,000 distinct CDR3 sequences, less than 25% seen once; the top ten hold about 13%. The starting material was PBMCs, obtained after low-dose radiotherapy plus immunotherapy. Every receptor here comes from a female donor with ovarian cancer.

This clonotype turned up a few times. The chain is built from TRBV10-3 and TRBJ1-2, with 8 bases fitting TRBD1. The germline CDR1 and CDR2 sequences are ENHRY and SYGVKD. V was pared by 5 bases and J by 7 bases, with 6 bases of the junction left unmatched. CDR3 length: 13 residues. CDR3 bases: TGTGCCATCAGTCCCAGGGGGCTCGGTGGCTACACCTTC. Translating it yields CAISPRGLGGYTF.

About this clonotype itself: With only one base between it and a far larger clone, this is likely a read error. V usage is TRBV28 and J usage is TRBJ1-1, with D possibly matching TRBD1 (6 bases). Trimming shortened V by 10 bases and J by 1 base, and 13 bases separated the two germline ends. The CDR3 is made up of 13 amino acids. Per germline, CDR1 MDHEN and CDR2 SYDVKM. The CDR3 DNA reads TGTGCCACCATTGGAGGGGGGAACACTGAAGCTTTCTTT. Its protein is CATIGGGNTEAFF.

In this sample, this clonotype turned up many times. This chain uses TRBV24-1 with TRBJ1-5; the match to TRBD1 covers 7 bases. CDR1 and CDR2 from the germline V gene are KGHDR and SFDVKD. The ends lost 4 bases at V and 4 bases at J; junction bases unmatched: 9. This CDR3 spans 16 amino acids. In DNA, the CDR3 is TGTGCCACCAGTGACCCGATCAGGGGGACGAATCAGCCCCAGCATTTT. Translation: CATSDPIRGTNQPQHF.

This clonotype appeared many times. The chain couples TRBV19 to TRBJ2-3, with D perhaps assigned TRBD1 or TRBD2 (5 bases each). The CDR3 has 13 amino acids. Germline loops: CDR1 LNHDA, CDR2 SQIVND (reference sequence). Trimming stripped 0 bases from V and 5 bases from J, with 6 bases between. The CDR3 sequence: CASSIERGDTQYF. As DNA, the CDR3 is TGTGCCAGTAGTATAGAGAGGGGAGATACGCAGTATTTT.

About this clonotype: Since a much larger clone is just one base distant, this may be a read error. V and J are TRBV2 and TRBJ2-1; 8 bases align to TRBD1. The trim removed 1 base at V and 10 bases at J, leaving 9 bases unmatched. Per the germline V gene, CDR1 is SNHLY and CDR2 is FYNNEI. This CDR3 contains 15 residues. In DNA form, the CDR3 reads TGTGCCAGCAGTGAAGTTCGGGCAGGGGGCCACGAGCAGTTCTTC. Residues: CASSEVRAGGHEQFF.

In its sample, this clonotype was seen many times. V and J are TRBV29-1 and TRBJ1-5, with D possibly matching TRBD1 (6 bases). Germline loops: CDR1 SQVTM, CDR2 ANQGSEA. V lost 4 bases and J 7 bases, leaving 20 bases between the germline ends. This CDR3 is built from 15 residues. As DNA, the CDR3 is TGCAGCGTTGGAGAGTCGGGGGCCCGGGAACAGCCCCAGCATTTT. It translates to CSVGESGAREQPQHF.

Many counts were recorded for this clonotype. The genes are TRBV20-1 and TRBJ2-3; TRBD1 matches at 11 bases. Germline V gene lookup returns CDR1 DFQATT and CDR2 SNEGSKA (reference sequence). V lost 2 bases and J lost 3; bases outside the gene matches: 4. The CDR3 is 15 residues long. The CDR3 reads CSARNRDRGTDTQYF. CDR3 nucleotides: TGCAGTGCTAGAAACCGGGACAGGGGGACAGATACGCAGTATTTT.

A word on this clonotype: A much bigger clone sits one base away, suggesting this may be a read error. This chain connects TRBV28 to TRBJ2-7, with a weak D call TRBD1 (5 bases). Trimming removed 10 bases from V and 3 bases from J, with 19 bases in between. The CDR3 has 14 residues. Looked up from germline, CDR1 is MDHEN and CDR2 is SYDVKM. The CDR3 DNA is TGTGCCAACAGGATTTTTGGGATCAGCTACGAGCAGTACTTC. Translating gives CANRIFGISYEQYF. The full variable domain, completed using reference TRBV28 and TRBJ2-7, is DVKVTQSSRYLVKRTGEKVFLECVQDMDHENMFWYRQDPGLGLRLIYFSYDVKMKEKGDIPEGYSVSREKKERFSLILESASTNQTSMYLCANRIFGISYEQYFGPGTRLTVT.

This clonotype was seen at least ten times. The J gene is TRBJ2-1, the V gene TRBV3-1; the D call may be TRBD1 or TRBD2 (6 bases each). V lost 7 bases, J lost 0 bases, and 28 bases lay in between. The CDR3 has 20 amino acids. Germline lookup yields CDR1 LGHDT and CDR2 YNNKEL (reference sequence). In DNA, the CDR3 is TGTGCCAGCACCTCCAGGGGTTCTGGAGCGGGCTTGCTCTCCTACAATGAGCAGTTCTTC. This translates into CASTSRGSGAGLLSYNEQFF.

This clonotype was picked up many times. The CDR3 nucleotides are TGCAGCGGCCTGCGTGATAGCGGGAGGATACAAGAGACCCAGTACTTC. Translation: CSGLRDSGRIQETQYF. The genes are TRBV29-1 and TRBJ2-5; TRBD2 matches at 10 bases. With V trimmed by 7 bases and J by 2 bases, 13 bases remained unmatched. There are 16 residues in the CDR3. The germline V gene encodes CDR1 SQVTM and CDR2 ANQGSEA.

This clonotype was recorded at least ten times. The chain combines TRBV7-9 with TRBJ2-4; TRBD1 is a possible D gene (6 bases). There are 16 residues in the CDR3. The germline V gene has CDR1 SEHNR and CDR2 FQNEAQ (reference sequence). Trimming left V 5 bases short and J 0 bases short, with 14 bases between. The CDR3 here is CASSGNTGIAKNIQYF. In nucleotides, the CDR3 is TGTGCCAGCAGCGGTAATACAGGGATAGCCAAAAACATTCAGTACTTC.

This clonotype was counted between two and nine times. The genes are TRBV20-1 and TRBJ2-3; TRBD1 matches 8 bases. This CDR3 comprises 16 residues. J lost 3 bases, V lost 3 bases, and 11 bases had no gene match. Germline loops: CDR1 DFQATT, CDR2 SNEGSKA (reference sequence). CDR3 nucleotides: TGCAGTGCTAGGGCCCGACAGGGGTGGGTTACAGATACGCAGTATTTT. It translates to CSARARQGWVTDTQYF.

The chain employs TRBV30 and TRBJ2-2; a weak D match, TRBD1 (5 bases). Trimming pared 4 bases from V and 1 base from J, leaving 13 bases between. The CDR3 length is 15 residues. CDR1 is GTSNPN, CDR2 SVGIG, per germline (reference sequence). CDR3 loop: CAWTVGQGNTGELFF. The DNA for the CDR3 is TGTGCCTGGACCGTGGGGCAGGGGAACACCGGGGAGCTGTTTTTT.

This clonotype has just one count. Given a far larger clone just one base away, this is likely a sequencing read error. V is TRBV6-1 and J is TRBJ2-1, with TRBD2 matching 8 bases. V lost 4 bases and J lost 13; bases outside the gene matches: 12. Germline assignment: CDR1 MNHNS and CDR2 SASEGT. The CDR3 is made up of 14 amino acids. The CDR3 sequence is CASSGAFRAGAQFF. Written as DNA, the CDR3 is TGTGCCAGCAGTGGGGCATTTAGAGCGGGGGCTCAGTTCTTC.

At least ten counts were recorded for this clonotype. The V and J genes are TRBV7-2 and TRBJ2-5; 9 nucleotides align to TRBD2. V shed 5 bases, J shed 6 bases, and the junction held 13 bases outside the gene matches. The CDR3 covers 16 residues. The germline V gene has CDR1 SGHTA and CDR2 FQGNSA. The CDR3 here is CASSLPGAGGPKTQYF. The CDR3 nucleotides read TGTGCCAGCAGCCTCCCGGGGGCGGGGGGGCCGAAGACCCAGTACTTC.

This clonotype was seen many times. In DNA, the CDR3 is TGCGCCAGCAGCTTAGGACAGGGTCGAGTCTGGGAGCTGTTTTTT. This translates into CASSLGQGRVWELFF. This sequence joins TRBV5-1 and TRBJ2-2; 8 bases agree with TRBD1. V lost 2 bases, J lost 9 bases, and 9 bases stayed unmatched. The CDR3 has 15 residues. Germline V CDR1 and CDR2: SGHRS, YFSETQ.

This clonotype appeared many times. The CDR3 region has the DNA TGCAGTGCTAAACTATTCGGGAGGAATGAAAAACTGTTTTTT. Encoded protein: CSAKLFGRNEKLFF. V gene TRBV20-1 combines with J gene TRBJ1-4, with D unresolved. Germline V gene lookup returns CDR1 DFQATT and CDR2 SNEGSKA (reference sequence). The CDR3 contains 14 residues. V was clipped by 4 bases and J by 5 bases, with 14 bases between them.

Ten or more counts support this clonotype. The chain has TRBV6-4 and TRBJ2-1; no clear D gene. Trimming shortened V by 6 bases and J by 0 bases, and 15 bases separated the two germline ends. From germline, CDR1 is MRHNA and CDR2 SNTAGT. This CDR3 is built from 16 residues. The CDR3, as DNA: TGTGCCAGCAGAGGGTCAGAACTCGACTCCTACAATGAGCAGTTCTTC. Its protein is CASRGSELDSYNEQFF.

This clonotype has ten or more counts. The rearrangement links TRBV15 to TRBJ1-3; D unresolved. The CDR3 runs 16 residues. From germline, CDR1 is LNHNV and CDR2 YYDKDF (reference sequence). Trimming took 1 base from V and 0 from J, leaving 10 bases between them. CDR3 protein: CATSRGGRSSGNTIYF. CDR3 sequence (DNA): TGTGCCACCAGCAGAGGTGGGAGGTCCTCTGGAAACACCATATATTTT.

This clonotype was detected ten times or more. The chain uses TRBV29-1 and TRBJ2-7; 10 nucleotides line up with TRBD1. Losses at the gene ends were 2 bases for V and 4 bases for J; bases not matched to a gene: 5. The CDR3 is made up of 14 amino acids. Germline CDR1 SQVTM, CDR2 ANQGSEA. The DNA for the CDR3 is TGCAGCGTTGAACCGGGACAGGGGAGATACGAGCAGTACTTC. It is translated as CSVEPGQGRYEQYF.

This clonotype was counted at least ten times. This sequence joins TRBV11-1 and TRBJ2-7; D is perhaps TRBD1 or TRBD2 (6 bases each). CDR1 and CDR2 (germline): SGHAT, FQDESV (reference sequence). The CDR3 is made up of 15 amino acids. The V end lost 3 bases, the J end lost 4 bases, and 16 bases lay between the germline ends. The CDR3, as DNA: TGTGCCAGCAGCTTCCGGGGGCTCGACCTGTACGAGCAGTACTTC. Amino acid sequence: CASSFRGLDLYEQYF. The full variable domain, its missing parts supplied by reference TRBV11-1 and TRBJ2-7, is EAEVAQSPRYKITEKSQAVAFWCDPISGHATLYWYRQILGQGPELLVQFQDESVVDDSQLPKDRFSAERLKGVDSTLKIQPAELGDSAMYLCASSFRGLDLYEQYFGPGTRLTVT.

This clonotype was detected many times. The V gene is TRBV7-9, the J gene TRBJ1-1; 7 bases line up with TRBD1. The V segment lost 5 bases and the J segment 5 bases; nucleotides outside the gene matches: 14. This CDR3 region has 16 residues. Germline lookup yields CDR1 SEHNR and CDR2 FQNEAQ (reference sequence). The CDR3 loop is CASSHGTAGWGTEAFF. In DNA form, the CDR3 reads TGTGCCAGCAGCCACGGGACAGCGGGATGGGGGACTGAAGCTTTCTTT.